The clone carrying this T cell receptor (beta chain) was picked up a small number of times. TCRdb redid the calling of the 5' RACE reads with MiXCR, one entry per CDR3 protein. The repertoire consists of over 300,000 distinct CDR3 sequences, with 20% to 25% occurring once and the leading ten covering around 23%. There are 15 residues in the CDR3. The V gene's germline CDR1 is SGDLS and CDR2 YYNGEE. The ends were cut back, 0 bases at V and 2 bases at J, with 10 bases in the middle. This record belongs to a study of T-cell memory formation after mild COVID-19. The receptor was derived from a man aged 18 to 29 who had mild COVID-19 (a few samples of this study predate the infection). Cell type and time point are not known. The chain joins TRBV9 to TRBJ2-3; D might be TRBD1 or TRBD2, each matching 5 bases. The sequenced material came from PBMCs or a T cell subset sorted from them (not recorded which). The CDR3 DNA sequence: TGTGCCAGCAGCGTAGGGGGACCCACCACAGATACGCAGTATTTT. Translating gives CASSVGGPTTDTQYF.